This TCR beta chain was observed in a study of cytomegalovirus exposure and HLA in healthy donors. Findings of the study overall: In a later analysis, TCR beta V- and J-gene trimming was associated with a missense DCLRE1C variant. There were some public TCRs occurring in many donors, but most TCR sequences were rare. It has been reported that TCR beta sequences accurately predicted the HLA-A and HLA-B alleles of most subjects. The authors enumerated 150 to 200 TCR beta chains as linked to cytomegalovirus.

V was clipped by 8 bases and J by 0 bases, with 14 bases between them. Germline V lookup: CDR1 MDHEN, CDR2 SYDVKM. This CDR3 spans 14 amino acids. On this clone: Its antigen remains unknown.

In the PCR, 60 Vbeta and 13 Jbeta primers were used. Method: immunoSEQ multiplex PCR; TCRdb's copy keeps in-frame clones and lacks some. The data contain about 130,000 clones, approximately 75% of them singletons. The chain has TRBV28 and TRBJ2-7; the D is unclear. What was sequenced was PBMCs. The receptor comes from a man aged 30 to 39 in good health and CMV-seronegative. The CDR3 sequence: CASQEDVDSYEQYF. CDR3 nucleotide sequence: TGTGCCAGCCAGGAAGATGTAGACTCCTACGAGCAGTACTTC.